This T cell receptor beta chain derives from a study of cytomegalovirus exposure and HLA in healthy donors. Across the whole study: An earlier analysis identified 117 million unique TCR beta sequences in 150 million to 200 million T cells. Study conclusions and caveats: A missense DCLRE1C variant was associated with V- and J-gene trimming of TCR beta chains in a later analysis, and an independent cohort replicated the association. Exclusion as indistinguishable affected some V segments, including TRBV6-2 and TRBV6-3.

Note on this clone: Its cognate antigen is unknown.

The CDR3 is made up of 18 amino acids. Trimming at V came to 3 bases and at J to 5 bases, leaving 14 bases not matched to a gene. In germline, CDR1 is MGHRA, CDR2 YSYEKL. Primers included in the PCR were 60 Vbeta and 13 Jbeta primers. TCRdb keeps only in-frame clones here, not all; method: immunoSEQ multiplex PCR. The sample has approximately 150,000 clones; roughly two thirds are singletons. This rearrangement joins TRBV4-1 to TRBJ2-5, with 11 bases matching TRBD2. The sequence derives from a woman aged 30 to 39 in good health and CMV-seronegative. The sequenced sample was PBMCs. The CDR3 loop reads CASSHGFSGRADFETQYF. CDR3 bases: TGCGCCAGCAGCCATGGTTTTAGCGGGAGGGCCGATTTCGAGACCCAGTACTTC.